This T cell receptor (beta chain) was obtained from a study of T-cell reconstitution after alpha-beta-depleted transplantation in children. This clonotype came up many times. Losses at the gene ends were 4 bases for V and 6 bases for J; bases not matched to a gene: 22. The CDR3 spans 19 residues. The germline gives CDR1 MDHEN, CDR2 SYDVKM. Construction of the TCRbeta library involved unique molecular identifiers. A single record per CDR3 protein comes from TCRdb applying MiXCR to the PCR reads. The repertoire holds over 300,000 distinct CDR3 sequences, with around a tenth as singletons. The chain employs TRBV28 and TRBJ2-3, with 7 bases that match TRBD2. The sample in question was PBMCs from the stem cell graft donor, obtained from the stem cell graft. This clonotype was sampled from a human donor who donated a stem cell graft to a child with acute lymphoblastic leukemia. The CDR3 is CASSSWLTDIMGREDTQYF. CDR3 bases: TGTGCCAGCAGTTCCTGGCTGACGGACATCATGGGGCGGGAGGATACGCAGTATTTT.